A selection of T cell receptor beta chains follows, all from one sample in a study of a mutant IDH1 vaccine in newly diagnosed glioma. The antigens for these receptors are not known. Measured with immunoSEQ multiplex PCR; TCRdb has only the in-frame clones, and not every one. The sample lists tens of thousands of clones; over 75% were seen once. The sequencing here drew on PBMCs, taken from a glioma patient whose treatment included an IDH1 peptide vaccine. Every receptor here comes from a woman in her 50s with glioma. Both conserved end residues are part of each CDR3. Each record gives: D gene, clone size, J gene, CDR3 length, V gene, CDR3 protein, CDR3 DNA. D genes are given only for firm matches. Clone size is shown for a subset of rows, as once, few, many or a class of expanded clone.

.,.,TRBJ1-3,17,TRBV4-2,CASSQDSRASSGNTIYF,TGTGCCAGCAGCCAAGATTCGAGAGCGAGCTCTGGAAACACCATATATTTT
TRBD2,once,TRBJ2-3,14,TRBV9,CASSVGAGGPTQYF,TGTGCCAGCAGCGTAGGAGCGGGAGGGCCGACGCAGTATTTT
.,.,TRBJ1-4,16,TRBV4-1,CASSAVNMVVYEKLFF,TGCGCCAGCAGCGCCGTCAATATGGTAGTATATGAAAAACTGTTTTTT
.,.,TRBJ2-7,15,TRBV6-5,CASSYSLTASYEQYF,TGTGCCAGCAGTTACTCCCTGACAGCCTCCTACGAGCAGTACTTC
.,.,TRBJ2-2,14,TRBV7-2,CASSLYRNTGELFF,TGTGCCAGCAGCTTGTACAGAAACACCGGGGAGCTGTTTTTT
TRBD2,.,TRBJ2-5,18,TRBV11-2,CASSLGGLAGRYQETQYF,TGTGCCAGCAGCTTAGGGGGACTAGCGGGACGGTACCAAGAGACCCAGTACTTC
.,.,TRBJ2-7,13,TRBV6-6,CASSYSRLNEQYF,TGTGCCAGCAGTTACTCTAGGTTAAACGAGCAGTACTTC
.,.,TRBJ2-7,15,TRBV7-2,CASSLEAGLVSGQYF,TGTGCCAGCAGCTTAGAGGCAGGGTTGGTTTCGGGGCAGTACTTC
TRBD1,.,TRBJ1-1,13,TRBV5-1,CASTLQGDTEAFF,TGCGCCAGCACCCTACAGGGGGACACTGAAGCTTTCTTT
TRBD2,.,TRBJ2-3,13,TRBV6-6,CASSYTSGDTQYF,TGTGCCAGCAGTTACACTAGCGGAGATACGCAGTATTTT
.,.,TRBJ2-5,10,TRBV7-2,CASRGETQYF,TGTGCCAGCAGGGGGGAGACCCAGTACTTC
.,.,TRBJ1-1,10,TRBV6-1,CASTKGGAFF,TGTGCCAGCACCAAAGGGGGAGCTTTCTTT
TRBD2,.,TRBJ2-1,16,TRBV30,CAWSTPPAGDRNEQFF,TGTGCCTGGAGTACTCCCCCAGCGGGAGATCGGAATGAGCAGTTCTTC
TRBD2,.,TRBJ2-2,14,TRBV28,CASTRSGGTGELFF,TGTGCCAGCACCCGTTCGGGGGGCACCGGGGAGCTGTTTTTT
.,.,TRBJ1-2,12,TRBV5-1,CASSLDGYGYTF,TGCGCCAGCAGCTTGGACGGCTATGGCTACACCTTC
.,.,TRBJ1-2,14,TRBV9,CASSVDGQFYGYTF,TGTGCCAGCAGCGTAGACGGCCAATTCTATGGCTACACCTTC
.,.,TRBJ1-1,14,TRBV11-2,CASSSLRRGTEAFF,TGTGCCAGCAGCTCCCTGAGGCGGGGCACTGAAGCTTTCTTT
TRBD1,once,TRBJ1-1,13,TRBV28,CASRGTANTEAFF,TGTGCCAGCAGGGGGACAGCGAACACTGAAGCTTTCTTT
TRBD2,.,TRBJ2-7,15,TRBV29-1,CSVGRGGLDGYEQYF,TGCAGCGTTGGGCGCGGGGGACTTGACGGCTACGAGCAGTACTTC
TRBD2,.,TRBJ2-5,15,TRBV28,CASTPSSGRKETQYF,TGTGCCAGCACTCCCTCTAGCGGGAGGAAAGAGACCCAGTACTTC